This passage covers 31 T cell receptor beta chains from one sample sequenced in a study of blood T cell repertoires in COVID-19. Profiled with immunoSEQ multiplex PCR; TCRdb holds only in-frame clones, not every one. Here the sample spans over 300,000 clones, 90% being singletons. Material for sequencing was peripheral blood. The receptors originated from a man aged 18 to 29 with active or convalescent COVID-19.

The V and J genes are TRBV27 and TRBJ2-5, with 7 nucleotides matching TRBD1. This CDR3 is 14 amino acids long. J lost 5 bases, V lost 4 bases, and 7 bases had no gene match. The germline V gene has CDR1 MNHEY and CDR2 SMNVEV (reference sequence). CDR3 coding DNA: TGTGCCAGCAGTTCTACAGGGGCTTGGGAGACCCAGTACTTC. Translated, it gives CASSSTGAWETQYF.

V gene TRBV29-1 combines with J gene TRBJ1-1, with 7 nucleotides matching TRBD1. This CDR3 has 13 residues. V trimming: 5 bases; J trimming: 0 bases; junction bases outside the gene matches: 3. Per germline, CDR1 SQVTM and CDR2 ANQGSEA. The CDR3 DNA reads as TGCAGCGTTCGACAGGGTTTGAACACTGAAGCTTTCTTT. Amino acid sequence: CSVRQGLNTEAFF.

This clone was seen once. This chain connects TRBV7-2 to TRBJ1-1; the D gene is possibly TRBD1 (6 bases). V was shortened by 3 bases and J by 4 bases, with 12 bases between the two germline ends. CDR3 length: 14 amino acids. Germline V gene data show CDR1 as SGHTA and CDR2 as FQGNSA. CDR3 region: CASSFRGGSTEAFF. In DNA form, the CDR3 reads TGTGCCAGCAGCTTCAGAGGGGGAAGCACTGAAGCTTTCTTT.

The rearrangement uses TRBV2 and TRBJ2-1; D not certain. The CDR3 spans 15 residues. Trimming cost V 2 bases and J 6 bases, with 14 bases left between them. Germline V gene data show CDR1 as SNHLY and CDR2 as FYNNEI. The CDR3 here is CASSEWSVSPNEQFF. CDR3 DNA sequence: TGTGCCAGCAGTGAATGGTCAGTTTCGCCCAATGAGCAGTTCTTC.

V usage is TRBV6-2 or TRBV6-3 and J usage is TRBJ1-2, with a possible D match to TRBD1 (5 bases). CDR1 and CDR2 from the germline V gene are MNHEY and SVGEGT. Between the trimmed V and J ends, which lost 4 bases and 4 bases, there was a span of 13 bases. The CDR3 runs 14 residues. The CDR3 spells CASSSQGLGYGYTF. The DNA for the CDR3 is TGTGCCAGCAGTTCCCAGGGACTAGGCTATGGCTACACCTTC.

The V gene is TRBV4-2, the J gene TRBJ1-2, with TRBD1 as a possible D gene (5 bases). Germline CDR1 LGHNA, CDR2 YNFKEQ. The V end lost 1 base, the J end lost 8 bases, and 11 bases lay between the germline ends. The CDR3 totals 13 residues. CDR3 nucleotides: TGTGCCAGCAGCCAAGGAACAGGTCGAGGCTACACCTTC. This encodes CASSQGTGRGYTF.

Note on this clone: Other DNA sequences within the sample encode an identical CDR3. The chain recombines TRBV20-1 with TRBJ1-4; unclear D gene. This CDR3 region has 11 residues. Germline lookup yields CDR1 DFQATT and CDR2 SNEGSKA (reference sequence). With 6 bases removed from V and 8 bases from J, the gap between germline ends came to 10 bases. CDR3 protein: CSARRNEKLFF. CDR3 nucleotide sequence: TGCAGTGCGCGGAGGAACGAAAAACTGTTTTTT.

The chain carries TRBV13 and TRBJ2-3, with 9 nucleotides matching TRBD2. Germline trimming cut 0 bases from V and 0 bases from J; bases unmatched to any gene: 16. The CDR3 has 21 amino acids. Germline lookup yields CDR1 PRHDT and CDR2 FYEKMQ (reference sequence). The CDR3 DNA sequence: TGTGCCAGCAGCTTAGGAAAACTACTAAGACTAGCGGAAACTAGCACAGATACGCAGTATTTT. Its protein is CASSLGKLLRLAETSTDTQYF.

This clone was detected once. The V call is TRBV4-3, the J call TRBJ2-7; 9 nucleotides line up with TRBD2. This CDR3 spans 18 amino acids. The trim removed 1 base at V and 4 bases at J, leaving 14 bases unmatched. In germline, CDR1 is LGHNA, CDR2 YSLEER. The CDR3 region has the DNA TGCGCCAGCAGCCAAGTGAGTAGTGGTGCTAGCGGGACTTACGAGCAGTACTTC. This sequence encodes CASSQVSSGASGTYEQYF.

The chain is built from TRBV27 and TRBJ2-1, with 8 positions matching TRBD2. The CDR3 is made up of 15 amino acids. The germline V gene encodes CDR1 MNHEY and CDR2 SMNVEV (reference sequence). V was pared by 2 bases and J by 4 bases, with 4 bases of the junction left unmatched. CDR3 region: CASSLGSSGYNEQFF. In nucleotides, the CDR3 is TGTGCCAGCAGTTTAGGGTCTAGCGGGTACAATGAGCAGTTCTTC.

CDR3 region: CASSLGLAGIYEQYF. In DNA, the CDR3 is TGTGCCAGCAGCCTAGGACTAGCGGGAATCTACGAGCAGTACTTC. This chain connects TRBV28 to TRBJ2-7; 12 nucleotides agree with TRBD2. CDR3 size: 15 residues. Trimming at V came to 6 bases and at J to 3 bases, leaving 6 bases not matched to a gene. In germline, CDR1 is MDHEN, CDR2 SYDVKM.

The rearrangement links TRBV19 to TRBJ2-1, with 9 bases identical to TRBD2. V shed 2 bases, J shed 0 bases, and the junction held 2 bases outside the gene matches. The CDR3 totals 16 residues. Germline V gene sequence: CDR1 LNHDA, CDR2 SQIVND (reference sequence). The CDR3 sequence: CASSISSGGSYNEQFF. CDR3 DNA sequence: TGTGCCAGTAGTATAAGTAGCGGGGGCTCCTACAATGAGCAGTTCTTC.

The sample holds one count of this clone. The chain is built from TRBV6-1 and TRBJ2-7; no definite D call. Trimming stripped 3 bases from V and 0 bases from J, with 6 bases between. CDR1 and CDR2 from the germline V gene are MNHNS and SASEGT. The CDR3 length is 13 residues. CDR3 bases: TGTGCCAGCAGTGATAACAACTCCTACGAGCAGTACTTC. Amino acids: CASSDNNSYEQYF.

The chain recombines TRBV4-2 with TRBJ2-7, with D perhaps TRBD2 (5 bases). CDR3 length: 12 amino acids. Deletions cut 6 bases from V and 3 bases from J, with 9 bases between. The V gene's germline CDR1 is LGHNA and CDR2 YNFKEQ. CDR3 sequence reads: CASRGSGYEQYF. The DNA of the CDR3 is TGTGCCAGCAGGGGGAGTGGCTACGAGCAGTACTTC.

V gene TRBV29-1 combines with J gene TRBJ1-4; D is ambiguous. Germline CDR1 and CDR2: SQVTM and ANQGSEA. The CDR3 spans 13 residues. Trimming stripped 4 bases from V and 0 bases from J, with 6 bases between. Written as DNA, the CDR3 is TGCAGCGTTGCTGGAGCAACTAATGAAAAACTGTTTTTT. Translating gives CSVAGATNEKLFF.

This chain uses TRBV29-1 with TRBJ2-5, with TRBD2 as a possible D gene (7 bases). The germline gives CDR1 SQVTM, CDR2 ANQGSEA. V was clipped by 4 bases and J by 5 bases, with 20 bases between them. The CDR3 is made up of 15 amino acids. The chain's CDR3 is CSVGLAGGGPETQYF. In nucleotides, the CDR3 is TGCAGCGTTGGCCTGGCTGGGGGGGGGCCGGAGACCCAGTACTTC. Using reference TRBV29-1 and TRBJ2-5 for the parts outside the CDR3, the full variable domain is SAVISQKPSRDICQRGTSLTIQCQVDSQVTMMFWYRQQPGQSLTLIATANQGSEATYESGFVIDKFPISRPNLTFSTLTVSNMSPEDSSIYLCSVGLAGGGPETQYFGPGTRLLVL.

This clone was recorded only once. The chain uses TRBV19 and TRBJ1-1, with TRBD1 matching over 8 bases. The CDR3 length is 15 residues. V trimming: 7 bases; J trimming: 6 bases; junction bases outside the gene matches: 13. Per germline, CDR1 LNHDA and CDR2 SQIVND (reference sequence). CDR3 sequence: CASNQGAGWVPEAFF. In DNA form, the CDR3 reads TGTGCCAGTAACCAGGGGGCAGGGTGGGTCCCTGAAGCTTTCTTT.

The CDR3 coding sequence is TGTGCCAGCAGCCGACAGGGGAGGGGCACTGAAGCTTTCTTT. It is translated as CASSRQGRGTEAFF. This chain connects TRBV13 to TRBJ1-1; 8 bases map to TRBD1. The length of the CDR3 is 14 residues. In germline, CDR1 is PRHDT, CDR2 FYEKMQ (reference sequence). Losses at the gene ends were 5 bases for V and 4 bases for J; bases not matched to a gene: 6.

V is TRBV19 and J is TRBJ1-5, with D possibly TRBD1 on 6 matching bases. This CDR3 is built from 13 residues. Trimming shortened V by 6 bases and J by 5 bases, and 11 bases separated the two germline ends. The germline CDR1 and CDR2 sequences are LNHDA and SQIVND (reference sequence). In DNA, the CDR3 is TGTGCCAGTAGCGGACAGATCGATCAGCCCCAGCATTTT. This gives the protein CASSGQIDQPQHF.

This sequence joins TRBV10-3 and TRBJ1-1, with 7 bases matching TRBD1. Germline trimming cut 6 bases from V and 6 bases from J; bases unmatched to any gene: 4. This CDR3 has 12 amino acids. Germline CDR1 is ENHRY and CDR2 is SYGVKD. The CDR3 DNA sequence: TGTGCCATCAGAGTGGGGACAGCTGAAGCTTTCTTT. Translation gives CAIRVGTAEAFF.

The chain combines TRBV5-1 with TRBJ2-3, with D uncertain. The CDR3 is made up of 15 amino acids. Germline CDR1 and CDR2: SGHRS and YFSETQ. V lost 3 bases to trimming and J lost 3 bases, with 14 bases between them. The CDR3 loop is CASSSFRGETDTQYF. CDR3 DNA sequence: TGCGCCAGCAGCTCCTTTCGCGGAGAGACAGATACGCAGTATTTT.

The rearrangement links TRBV18 to TRBJ1-5; tentative D call: TRBD1 (6 bases). V lost 4 bases and J lost 3, with 13 bases in between. Germline V gene lookup returns CDR1 KGHSH and CDR2 LQKENI. This CDR3 has 15 amino acids. The CDR3 DNA reads TGTGCCAGCTCACGGGACGGACAGATCAATCAGCCCCAGCATTTT. This translates into CASSRDGQINQPQHF.

The chain is built from TRBV7-2 and TRBJ1-6; possible D gene TRBD1, 6 bases. The CDR3 has 16 residues. Trimming removed 7 bases at V and 7 bases at J, with 20 bases between. Germline CDR1 SGHTA, CDR2 FQGNSA. The CDR3 region is CASNREEGHPNSPLHF. In DNA, the CDR3 is TGTGCCAGCAACCGGGAAGAGGGACATCCCAATTCACCCCTCCACTTT.

J is TRBJ2-2 and V is TRBV7-9; TRBD2 agrees at 9 bases. The CDR3 has 14 amino acids. Unmatched junction bases numbered 2, after V lost 3 bases and J lost 6 bases. Germline loops: CDR1 SEHNR, CDR2 FQNEAQ (reference sequence). The CDR3 is CASSFGTSSGELFF. CDR3 coding DNA: TGTGCCAGCAGCTTCGGGACTAGCTCCGGGGAGCTGTTTTTT.

The CDR3: CASSTSTDTQYF. The CDR3 DNA sequence: TGTGCCAGTAGTACTAGCACAGATACGCAGTATTTT. The chain uses TRBV19 and TRBJ2-3, with unresolved D. With 4 bases removed from V and 0 bases from J, the gap between germline ends came to 2 bases. Germline V gene lookup returns CDR1 LNHDA and CDR2 SQIVND (reference sequence). CDR3 length: 12 amino acids.

The chain is built from TRBV7-2 and TRBJ1-3; TRBD1 might be the D (6 bases). V was cut by 0 bases and J by 4 bases, with 16 bases left in between. Germline V gene lookup returns CDR1 SGHTA and CDR2 FQGNSA. The CDR3 totals 17 residues. The CDR3 bases are TGTGCCAGCAGCTTAGCTAGTCCAAGGGGGTCCGGAAACACCATATATTTT. Translating gives CASSLASPRGSGNTIYF.

The gene calls are TRBV5-1 and TRBJ2-7, with D possibly matching TRBD1 (6 bases). V was shortened by 4 bases and J by 3 bases, with 11 bases between the two germline ends. The V gene's germline CDR1 is SGHRS and CDR2 YFSETQ. The CDR3 is made up of 13 amino acids. The CDR3 DNA reads TGCGCCAGCAGCACCGGACAGAGCTACGAGCAGTACTTC. Amino acid sequence: CASSTGQSYEQYF.

This chain links TRBV19 with TRBJ2-7; 7 nucleotides align to TRBD1. Germline CDR1 is LNHDA and CDR2 is SQIVND (reference sequence). V shed 4 bases and J 3 bases; nucleotides not matched to a gene: 6. The CDR3 length is 14 residues. The CDR3 here is CASSTRQGFYEQYF. The CDR3 DNA is TGTGCCAGTAGTACCCGACAGGGTTTCTACGAGCAGTACTTC.

This chain joins TRBV24-1 and TRBJ2-3; the match to TRBD2 covers 8 bases. This CDR3 has 15 residues. V lost 7 bases to trimming and J lost 1 base; unmatched junction nucleotides: 6. Germline lookup yields CDR1 KGHDR and CDR2 SFDVKD. The CDR3 sequence is CATRSGSGGTDTQYF. DNA of the CDR3: TGTGCCACCAGGTCGGGTAGCGGGGGCACAGATACGCAGTATTTT.

This clone was observed a single time. The V and J genes are TRBV19 and TRBJ1-3, with TRBD1 matching 9 bases. The germline V gene encodes CDR1 LNHDA and CDR2 SQIVND (reference sequence). The length of the CDR3 is 16 residues. The J segment lost 6 bases and the V segment lost 2 bases, leaving 8 bases of the junction unmatched. The CDR3 is CASSIYHGQGTNTIYF. The CDR3 DNA follows: TGTGCCAGTAGTATATACCACGGACAGGGGACAAACACCATATATTTT.

This clone was detected once. The J gene is TRBJ1-5, the V gene TRBV7-2; 7 bases are shared with TRBD1. Germline CDR1 reads SGHTA; CDR2 reads FQGNSA. Trimming cost V 1 base and J 4 bases; bases outside gene matches: 4. The CDR3 contains 15 residues. The CDR3 region has the DNA TGTGCCAGCAGCTTAGACGGGACAGAGAATCAGCCCCAGCATTTT. The encoded protein is CASSLDGTENQPQHF.